These 9 T cell receptor beta chains came from one sample sequenced in a study of blood T cell repertoires in COVID-19 (dated by TCRdb to 2020 to 2021). Library creation used the immunoSEQ multiplex PCR assay. TCRdb stores this immuneACCESS table with in-frame sequences only. Part of the clones is absent; in the studies checked, under half of the shortfall reflects unresolved V genes, and no reason is known for the rest. This sample comprises some 140,000 clones, less than 90% of them detected only once. Together, the top ten hold about 1.5% of the sample. The sequenced material came from peripheral blood. The receptors were sampled from a man aged 55 to 70 with acute or convalescent COVID-19.

This chain uses TRBV29-1 with TRBJ1-5; no clear D. The CDR3 runs to 14 residues. Deletions cut 8 bases from V and 2 bases from J, with 16 bases between. CDR1 is SQVTM and CDR2 is ANQGSEA in the germline V gene. CDR3 coding DNA: TGCAGCACCTCAAGCAACGTAGGCAATCAGCCCCAGCATTTT. It specifies CSTSSNVGNQPQHF.

The chain uses TRBV18 and TRBJ2-7; the match to TRBD1 covers 7 bases. From germline, CDR1 is KGHSH and CDR2 LQKENI. With V trimmed by 4 bases and J by 3 bases, 6 bases remained unmatched. The CDR3 runs 14 residues. Written as DNA, the CDR3 is TGTGCCAGCTCACGACAGGGTTCACACTACGAGCAGTACTTC. The encoded protein is CASSRQGSHYEQYF. Full variable domain (remainder filled in from reference TRBV18 and TRBJ2-7): NAGVMQNPRHLVRRRGQEARLRCSPMKGHSHVYWYRQLPEEGLKFMVYLQKENIIDESGMPKERFSAEFPKEGPSILRIQQVVRGDSAAYFCASSRQGSHYEQYFGPGTRLTVT.

This CDR3 reads CASNQGGDVYGELFF. CDR3 DNA: TGTGCCAGCAACCAAGGGGGCGACGTGTACGGGGAGCTGTTTTTT. This chain connects TRBV9 to TRBJ2-2; TRBD1 aligns across 7 bases. The CDR3 is 15 residues long. Trimming at V came to 6 bases and at J to 7 bases, leaving 12 bases not matched to a gene. The V gene's germline CDR1 is SGDLS and CDR2 YYNGEE.

The rearrangement joins TRBV7-9 to TRBJ2-5, with TRBD2 as a possible D gene (5 bases). The CDR3 runs to 14 residues. V shed 2 bases and J shed 4 bases, with 11 bases lying between them. The germline gives CDR1 SEHNR, CDR2 FQNEAQ (reference sequence). The DNA for the CDR3 is TGTGCCAGCAGCTTAAGGCCGGGGTTAGAGACCCAGTACTTC. Its translation is CASSLRPGLETQYF.

This chain connects TRBV6-5 to TRBJ1-1; possible D gene TRBD1, 5 bases. CDR1 MNHEY and CDR2 SVGAGI come from the germline V gene. V dropped 2 bases and J dropped 11 bases, with 12 bases sitting between them. This CDR3 has 12 residues. DNA of the CDR3: TGTGCCAGCAGTTACCGTCGGGGGTTGGCTTTCTTT. This codes for CASSYRRGLAFF.

The chain couples TRBV4-2 to TRBJ1-5, with D unclear. Germline V gives CDR1 LGHNA, CDR2 YNFKEQ. CDR3 size: 13 residues. Trimming took 0 bases from V and 6 from J, leaving 6 bases between them. The CDR3 sequence: CASSQDPSQPQHF. In nucleotides, the CDR3 is TGTGCCAGCAGCCAAGATCCGAGTCAGCCCCAGCATTTT.

J is TRBJ1-1 and V is TRBV10-3; no reliable D call. CDR3 size: 12 residues. Per the germline V gene, CDR1 is ENHRY and CDR2 is SYGVKD. V lost 6 bases, J lost 3 bases, and 8 bases lay in between. The CDR3 DNA is TGTGCCATCAGGGGCGAACACACTGAAGCTTTCTTT. Amino acid sequence: CAIRGEHTEAFF.

The rearrangement links TRBV7-3 to TRBJ2-5, with 11 bases that match TRBD2. V trimming: 5 bases; J trimming: 5 bases; junction bases outside the gene matches: 7. CDR3 size: 15 residues. Germline loops: CDR1 SGHTA, CDR2 FQGTGA. This chain's CDR3 is CASSPSGGFGETQYF. For the CDR3, the DNA is TGTGCCAGCAGCCCTAGCGGGGGGTTTGGTGAGACCCAGTACTTC. The full variable domain, completed using reference TRBV7-3 and TRBJ2-5, is GAGVSQTPSNKVTEKGKYVELRCDPISGHTALYWYRQSLGQGPEFLIYFQGTGAADDSGLPNDRFFAVRPEGSVSTLKIQRTERGDSAVYLCASSPSGGFGETQYFGPGTRLLVL.

The chain joins TRBV5-1 to TRBJ1-3; no firm D call. The germline V gene encodes CDR1 SGHRS and CDR2 YFSETQ. This CDR3 contains 15 residues. Trimming left V 1 base short and J 2 bases short, with 10 bases between. DNA for the CDR3: TGCGCCAGCAGCTTGACTGGGAGCACTGGAAACACCATATATTTT. As protein: CASSLTGSTGNTIYF.